This TCR beta chain was documented in a study of blood T cells in healthy people across ages (dated by TCRdb to between 2014 and 2017). In terms of the full investigation: In model experiments, roughly one uniquely barcoded TCR beta cDNA molecule per two T cells was captured by template switching. Donors of different ages were randomly distributed across sequencing lanes to avoid experimental bias. To track age-related changes in TCR beta repertoire diversity, the study relied on deep sequencing normalized with unique cDNA molecular identifiers. The donors were divided into four age groups: young (average about 15 years), middle-aged (under 40), aged (about 61) and long-lived (more than 75). Two additional independent replicas of 1 million unique cDNA reads from the same blood draw were analyzed for two donors (one aged 18 to 30 and one aged 80 or older).

The protocol used for the library was 5' RACE. The reads were generated on an Illumina HiSeq 2500. A second roughly 7 to 11 cycle PCR used a sample-barcoded 5' primer and a J-beta primer mix. A template-switch 5' adaptor carrying 12 random nucleotides introduced a unique molecular identifier onto each TCR beta cDNA molecule. Each sample yielded at least 3 million CDR3-containing paired-end reads. All of the RNA was converted into first-strand cDNA using the Mint cDNA synthesis kit, with a TRBC-specific oligonucleotide serving as the primer. All cDNA was treated with uracil-DNA glycosylase and then went through a first 18-cycle PCR with the universal primers M1SS and BC2_uni_R. On the authors' methods: For normalization, 1 million high-quality reads were randomly selected from each sample, with every read carrying a distinct molecular identifier. Reads with shared molecular identifiers were discarded instead of being binned into consensus sequences. CDR3 identification, clonotype clustering and error correction used MiTCR with a Q25 quality threshold and the strictest error-elimination algorithm. A nonparametric unseen species model using Euler transformation provided a lower-bound estimate of total TCR beta diversity. TCRdb reprocessing: public reads trimmed at Q25 with fastp, clones called with MiXCR, in-frame beta chains kept. Each CDR3 protein appears once, grouped with its most common genes and DNA. TCRdb assigned the V and J calls; the authors' analysis was not used. The sample yields some 700,000 distinct CDR3 sequences; 22% were counted once. About 20% of the sample belongs to the ten largest clones.

The CDR3 spans 15 residues, from the cysteine through the phenylalanine. Only the CDR3 portion is preserved as DNA: 45 bases, with reading frame beginning at the first base. CDR1 MGHDK and CDR2 SYGVNS were looked up in the germline V gene. V loses 5 bases at its end and J loses 7 bases; junction bases beyond the gene matches: 9. The roughly 39 donors, aged about 6 to 95 years, were systemically healthy Caucasian individuals from Russia. Approximately 9 milliliters of peripheral blood were collected from each donor into EDTA-treated Vacutainer tubes. Ficoll-Paque density-gradient centrifugation was used to isolate PBMCs, with at least 7 million per sample. Total RNA was extracted from PBMCs with Trizol reagent, with at least 5.5 micrograms obtained per sample. For every donor, flow cytometry on a PBMC aliquot measured the percentage of naive CD45RAhigh/CD27high T cells. This clonotype was counted a few times. Its antigen specificity is not known. Base qualities are not provided; no much larger clone lies one nucleotide away.

Summary of the overall study and its limitations: Estimates of total diversity based on one million sequenced T cells were regarded as lower bounds and as underestimates. Bulk unsorted PBMC profiling prevented conclusive comparison of naive and antigen-experienced compartments. Because the CMV infection status of the donors was unknown, age-related changes in expanded clonotypes may potentially have been confounded. As age increased, observed TCR beta diversity per million T cells dropped in a roughly linear way, and a significant reduction was already evident by age 40. Compared with the aged group, the long-lived group had more naive CD4+ T cells, fewer expanded clones and increased TCR diversity, suggesting age selection. A strong correlation was found between observed TCR beta diversity and the percentage of naive T cells measured by flow cytometry.

This sequence was found in a man in his 70s in good health. The sequence is built from TRBV25-1 and TRBJ2-1; TRBD2 aligns with 9 central bases. Sequencing used blood. The DNA sequence is given as TGTGCCAGCAGTTTTAGCGGGGGCTATAGAAATGAGCAGTTCTTC. Translated, it reads CASSFSGGYRNEQFF.